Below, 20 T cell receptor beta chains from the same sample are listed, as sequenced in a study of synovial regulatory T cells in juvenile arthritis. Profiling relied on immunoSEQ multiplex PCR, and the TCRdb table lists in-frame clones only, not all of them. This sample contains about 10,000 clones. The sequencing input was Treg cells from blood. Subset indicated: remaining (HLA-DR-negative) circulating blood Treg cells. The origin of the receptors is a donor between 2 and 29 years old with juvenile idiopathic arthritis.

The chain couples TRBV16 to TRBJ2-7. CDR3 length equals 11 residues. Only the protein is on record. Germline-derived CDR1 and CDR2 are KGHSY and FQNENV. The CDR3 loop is CASSQSGEQYF.

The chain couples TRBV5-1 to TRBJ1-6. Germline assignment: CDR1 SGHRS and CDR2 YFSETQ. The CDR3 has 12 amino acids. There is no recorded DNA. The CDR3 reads CASSFQDSPLHF.

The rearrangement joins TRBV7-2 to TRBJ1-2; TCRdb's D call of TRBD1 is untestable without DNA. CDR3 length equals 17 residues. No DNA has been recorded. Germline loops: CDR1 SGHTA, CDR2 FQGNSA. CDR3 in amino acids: CASSPRMGQSIIYGYTF.

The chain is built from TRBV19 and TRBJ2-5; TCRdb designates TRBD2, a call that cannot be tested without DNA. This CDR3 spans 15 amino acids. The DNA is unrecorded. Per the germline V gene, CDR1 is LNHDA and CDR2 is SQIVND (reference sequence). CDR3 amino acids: CASSDPGLAAETQYF.

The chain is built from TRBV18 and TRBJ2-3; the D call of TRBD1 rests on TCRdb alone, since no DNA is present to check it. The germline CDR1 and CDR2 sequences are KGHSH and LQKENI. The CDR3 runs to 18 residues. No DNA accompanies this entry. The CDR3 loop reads CASSPPRYPGKATDTQYF.

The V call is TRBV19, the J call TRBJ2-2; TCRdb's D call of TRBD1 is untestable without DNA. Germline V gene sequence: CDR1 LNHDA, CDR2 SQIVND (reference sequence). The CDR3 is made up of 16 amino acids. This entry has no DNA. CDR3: CASSVRTGTNTGELFF.

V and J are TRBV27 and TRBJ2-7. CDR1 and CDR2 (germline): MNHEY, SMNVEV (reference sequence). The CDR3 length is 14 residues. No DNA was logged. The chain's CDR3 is CASSLGTLSYEQYF.

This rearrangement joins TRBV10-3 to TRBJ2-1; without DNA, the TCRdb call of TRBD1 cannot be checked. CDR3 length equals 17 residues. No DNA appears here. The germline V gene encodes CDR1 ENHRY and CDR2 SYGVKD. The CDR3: CAISERGSESSYNEQFF.

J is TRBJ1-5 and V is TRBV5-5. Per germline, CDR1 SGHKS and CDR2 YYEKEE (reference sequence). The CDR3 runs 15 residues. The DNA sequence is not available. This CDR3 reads CASSPDLHGNQPQHF.

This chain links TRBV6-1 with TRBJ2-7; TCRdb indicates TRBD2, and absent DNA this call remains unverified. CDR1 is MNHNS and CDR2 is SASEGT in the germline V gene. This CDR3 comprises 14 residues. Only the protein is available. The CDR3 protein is CASSPIGTRGEQYF.

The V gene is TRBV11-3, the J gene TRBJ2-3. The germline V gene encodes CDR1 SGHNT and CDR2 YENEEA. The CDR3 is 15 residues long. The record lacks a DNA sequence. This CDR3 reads CASSVRDGNTDTQYF. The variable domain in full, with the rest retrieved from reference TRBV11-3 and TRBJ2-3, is EAGVVQSPRYKIIEKKQPVAFWCNPISGHNTLYWYLQNLGQGPELLIRYENEEAVDDSQLPKDRFSAERLKGVDSTLKIQPAELGDSAVYLCASSVRDGNTDTQYFGPGTRLTVL.

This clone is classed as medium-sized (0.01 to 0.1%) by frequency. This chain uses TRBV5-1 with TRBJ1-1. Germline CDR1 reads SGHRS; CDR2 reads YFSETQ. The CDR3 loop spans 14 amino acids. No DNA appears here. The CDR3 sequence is CASSLGGMNTEAFF. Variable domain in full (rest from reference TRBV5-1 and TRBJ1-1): KAGVTQTPRYLIKTRGQQVTLSCSPISGHRSVSWYQQTPGQGLQFLFEYFSETQRNKGNFPGRFSGRQFSNSRSEMNVSTLELGDSALYLCASSLGGMNTEAFFGQGTRLTVV.

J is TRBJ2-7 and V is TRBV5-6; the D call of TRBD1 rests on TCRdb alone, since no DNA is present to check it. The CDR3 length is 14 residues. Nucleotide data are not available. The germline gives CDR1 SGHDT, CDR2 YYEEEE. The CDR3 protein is CASSWGTGPLEQYF.

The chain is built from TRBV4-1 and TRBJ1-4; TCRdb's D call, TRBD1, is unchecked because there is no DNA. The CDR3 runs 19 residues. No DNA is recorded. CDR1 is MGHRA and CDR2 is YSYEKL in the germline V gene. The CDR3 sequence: CASSQRQGILDGTNEKLFF.

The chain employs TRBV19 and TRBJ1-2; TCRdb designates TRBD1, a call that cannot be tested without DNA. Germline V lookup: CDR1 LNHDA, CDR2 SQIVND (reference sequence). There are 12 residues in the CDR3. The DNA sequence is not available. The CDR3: CASRGTAYGYTF.

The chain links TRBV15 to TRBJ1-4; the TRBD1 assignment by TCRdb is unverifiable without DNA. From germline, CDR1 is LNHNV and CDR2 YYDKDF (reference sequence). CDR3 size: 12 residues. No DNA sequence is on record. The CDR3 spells CATSRVADRLFF.

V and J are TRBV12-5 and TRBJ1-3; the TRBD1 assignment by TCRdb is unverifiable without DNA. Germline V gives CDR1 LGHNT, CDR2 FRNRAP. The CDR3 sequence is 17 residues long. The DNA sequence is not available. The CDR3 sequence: CASGLGRTGGIGNTIYF.

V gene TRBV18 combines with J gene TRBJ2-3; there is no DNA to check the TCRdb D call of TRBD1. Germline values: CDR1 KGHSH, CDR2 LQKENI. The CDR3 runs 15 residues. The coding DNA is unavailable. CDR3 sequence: CASSPMGTGSDTQYF.

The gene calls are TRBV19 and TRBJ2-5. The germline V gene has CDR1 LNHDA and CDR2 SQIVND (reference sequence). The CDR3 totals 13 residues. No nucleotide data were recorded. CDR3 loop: CASSIGRSNEQYF.

CDR3 residues: CASSASGTTYEQYF. The chain has TRBV7-9 and TRBJ2-7; with no DNA, the TCRdb D assignment of TRBD1 cannot be verified. This CDR3 spans 14 amino acids. No DNA is recorded. The V gene's germline CDR1 is SEHNR and CDR2 FQNEAQ (reference sequence).